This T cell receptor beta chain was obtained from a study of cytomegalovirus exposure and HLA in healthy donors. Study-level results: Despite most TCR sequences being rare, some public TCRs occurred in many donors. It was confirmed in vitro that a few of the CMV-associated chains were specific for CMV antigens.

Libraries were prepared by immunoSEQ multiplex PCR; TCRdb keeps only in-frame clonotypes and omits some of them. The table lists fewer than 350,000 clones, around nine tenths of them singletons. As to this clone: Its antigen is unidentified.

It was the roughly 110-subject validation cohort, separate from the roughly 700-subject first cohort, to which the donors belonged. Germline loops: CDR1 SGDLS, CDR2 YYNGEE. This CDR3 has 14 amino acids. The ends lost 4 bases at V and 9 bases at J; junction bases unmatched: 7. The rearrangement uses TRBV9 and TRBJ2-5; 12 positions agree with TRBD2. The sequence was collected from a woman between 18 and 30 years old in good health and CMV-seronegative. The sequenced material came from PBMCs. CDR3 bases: TGTGCCAGCAGCTCCCAGACTAGCGGGAGTTCCCAGTACTTC. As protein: CASSSQTSGSSQYF.